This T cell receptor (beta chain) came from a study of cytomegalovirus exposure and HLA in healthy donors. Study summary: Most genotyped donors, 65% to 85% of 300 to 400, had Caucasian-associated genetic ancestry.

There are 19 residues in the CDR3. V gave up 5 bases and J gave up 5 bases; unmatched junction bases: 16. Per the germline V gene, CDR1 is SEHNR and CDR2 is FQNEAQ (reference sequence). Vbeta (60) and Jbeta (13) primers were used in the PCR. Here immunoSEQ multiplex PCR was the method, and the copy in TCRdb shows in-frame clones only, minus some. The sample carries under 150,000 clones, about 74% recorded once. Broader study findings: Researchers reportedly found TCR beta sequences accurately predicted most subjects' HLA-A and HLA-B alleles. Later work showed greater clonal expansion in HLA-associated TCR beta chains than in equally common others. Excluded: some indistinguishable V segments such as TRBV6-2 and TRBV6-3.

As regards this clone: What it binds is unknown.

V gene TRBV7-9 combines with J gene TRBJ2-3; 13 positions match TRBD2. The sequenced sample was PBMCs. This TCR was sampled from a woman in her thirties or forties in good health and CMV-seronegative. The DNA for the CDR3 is TGTGCCAGCAGCCACCCCTCAAGGGGGACTAGCGGGACTAGAGATACGCAGTATTTT. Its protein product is CASSHPSRGTSGTRDTQYF.